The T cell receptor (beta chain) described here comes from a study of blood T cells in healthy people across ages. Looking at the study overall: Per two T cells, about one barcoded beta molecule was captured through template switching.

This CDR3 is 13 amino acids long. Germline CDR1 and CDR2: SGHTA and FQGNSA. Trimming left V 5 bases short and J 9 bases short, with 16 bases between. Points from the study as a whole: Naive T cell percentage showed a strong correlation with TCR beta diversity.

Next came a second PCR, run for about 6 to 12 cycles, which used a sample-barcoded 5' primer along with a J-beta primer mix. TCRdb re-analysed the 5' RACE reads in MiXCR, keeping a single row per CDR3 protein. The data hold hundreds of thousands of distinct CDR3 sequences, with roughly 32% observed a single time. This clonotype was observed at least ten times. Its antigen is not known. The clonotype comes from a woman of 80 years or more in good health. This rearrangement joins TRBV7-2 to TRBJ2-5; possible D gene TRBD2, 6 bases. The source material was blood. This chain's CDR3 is CASSRGMQGAQYF. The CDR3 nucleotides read TGTGCCAGCAGCCGGGGGATGCAAGGCGCCCAGTACTTC.